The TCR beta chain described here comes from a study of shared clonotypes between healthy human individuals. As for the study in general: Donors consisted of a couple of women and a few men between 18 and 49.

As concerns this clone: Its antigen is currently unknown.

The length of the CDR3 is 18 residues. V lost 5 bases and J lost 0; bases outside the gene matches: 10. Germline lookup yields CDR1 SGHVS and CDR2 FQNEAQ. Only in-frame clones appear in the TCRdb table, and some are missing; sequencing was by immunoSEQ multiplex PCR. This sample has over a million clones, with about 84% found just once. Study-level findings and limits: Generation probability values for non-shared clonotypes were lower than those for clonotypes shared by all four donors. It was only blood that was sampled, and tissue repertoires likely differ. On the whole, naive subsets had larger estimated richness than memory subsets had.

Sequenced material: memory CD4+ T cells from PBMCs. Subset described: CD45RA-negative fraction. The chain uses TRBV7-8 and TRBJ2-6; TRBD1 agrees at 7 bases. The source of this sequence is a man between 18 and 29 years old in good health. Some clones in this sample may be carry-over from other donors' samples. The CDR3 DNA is TGTGCCAGCAGCCAAAGAGGGGGCCAAAGCTCTGGGGCCAACGTCCTGACTTTC. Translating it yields CASSQRGGQSSGANVLTF.